The source of this T cell receptor beta chain is a study of T cells in Graves' hyperthyroidism and ophthalmopathy. In regard to this clonotype: What it recognizes is unknown. A junction boundary mismatches the germline segment, possibly from a read error.

The investigators amplified TCR beta CDR3 regions from RNA transcripts. A set of HTBI primers served as the primers for a first-round RT-PCR of the TCR CDR3. TCRdb itself ran the multiplex PCR reads through MiXCR, one entry per CDR3 protein. The sample contains about 640,000 distinct CDR3 sequences, less than 25% of which appear only once. Study results and caveats: Separating ophthalmopathy from stable hyperthyroidism was achieved by a 13 V-J model. Most thyroid-expanded clonotypes above 0.001 were also found in blood.

Based on clinical symptoms, serum thyroxine and TRAb, thyroid ultrasound and orbital computed tomography, diagnoses were reached. Extraction of PBMCs used under 13 ml of fresh peripheral blood. The CDR3 is 14 residues long. The V gene's germline CDR1 is MDHEN and CDR2 SYDVKM. Sequenced: blood. The TCR sequence derives from a young man with Graves' ophthalmopathy. The chain recombines TRBV28 with TRBJ2-7; weak D call: TRBD1 (6 bases). The CDR3 reads CASGPTGSSYEQCF. In nucleotides, the CDR3 is TGTGCCAGCGGACCTACAGGGAGCTCCTACGAGCAGTGCTTC.